This is a list of T cell receptor beta chains from one sample in a study of human CD8 memory T cell subsets. TCRdb reprocessed the 5' RACE reads and keeps a single row for each CDR3 protein, giving no DNA. This sample's clone table lists roughly 9,800 distinct CDR3 sequences. Specimen: CD8+ T cells from PBMCs. Every receptor here comes from a human donor in good health. Both conserved end residues are part of each CDR3. Clone size is shown for a subset of rows, as once, few, many or a class of expanded clone.

J gene: TRBJ1-2; V gene: TRBV5-1; clone size: -; CDR3 protein: CASSLTAVTNYGYTF
J gene: TRBJ2-3; V gene: TRBV7-8; clone size: -; CDR3 protein: CASSSFEGLAGNTDTQYF
J gene: TRBJ2-5; V gene: TRBV6-5; clone size: -; CDR3 protein: CASSSDRDRGQETQYF
J gene: TRBJ2-7; V gene: TRBV7-9; clone size: -; CDR3 protein: CASSLATDRDGEQYF
J gene: TRBJ2-7; V gene: TRBV12-3/TRBV12-4; clone size: -; CDR3 protein: CASSLYPAYEQYF
J gene: TRBJ2-1; V gene: TRBV7-8; clone size: -; CDR3 protein: CASSLQDRSSYNEQFF
J gene: TRBJ1-1; V gene: TRBV6-5; clone size: -; CDR3 protein: CASSSDGNTEAFF
J gene: TRBJ1-5; V gene: TRBV30; clone size: -; CDR3 protein: CAFKGGNSNQPQHF
J gene: TRBJ2-7; V gene: TRBV29-1; clone size: -; CDR3 protein: CSAVGDNYEQYF
J gene: TRBJ1-1; V gene: TRBV9; clone size: medium-sized; CDR3 protein: CASSVLRVSGTEAFF
J gene: TRBJ2-1; V gene: TRBV7-6; clone size: -; CDR3 protein: CASSLDNYEQFF
J gene: TRBJ1-1; V gene: TRBV20-1; clone size: -; CDR3 protein: CSAPRRETEAFF
J gene: TRBJ2-1; V gene: TRBV5-1; clone size: -; CDR3 protein: CASSLESGKAEQFF
J gene: TRBJ2-3; V gene: TRBV2; clone size: -; CDR3 protein: CASSGSSRSTDTQYF
J gene: TRBJ2-5; V gene: TRBV28; clone size: -; CDR3 protein: CASSYSSFSGETQYF
J gene: TRBJ1-3; V gene: TRBV7-6; clone size: medium-sized; CDR3 protein: CASSLAGGSGNTIYF
J gene: TRBJ1-1; V gene: TRBV9; clone size: large; CDR3 protein: CASSVSGGEAFF
J gene: TRBJ2-1; V gene: TRBV6-2/TRBV6-3; clone size: -; CDR3 protein: CASSPGFGTSGSYGNYNEQFF
J gene: TRBJ2-3; V gene: TRBV3-1; clone size: -; CDR3 protein: CASSQGSGGRSDTQYF
J gene: TRBJ1-5; V gene: TRBV12-3/TRBV12-4; clone size: -; CDR3 protein: CASSPSLAGTRSYGNQPQHF
J gene: TRBJ2-1; V gene: TRBV19; clone size: -; CDR3 protein: CASKTSGRANEQFF
J gene: TRBJ1-2; V gene: TRBV28; clone size: -; CDR3 protein: CASSETSRSLTGDFGGYTF
J gene: TRBJ1-1; V gene: TRBV5-8; clone size: -; CDR3 protein: CASSSRGYTEAFF
J gene: TRBJ2-7; V gene: TRBV3-1; clone size: -; CDR3 protein: CASSGQASYEQYF
J gene: TRBJ1-5; V gene: TRBV6-2/TRBV6-3; clone size: -; CDR3 protein: CASWNRGNQPQHF
J gene: TRBJ2-3; V gene: TRBV28; clone size: -; CDR3 protein: CASREGISTDTQYF
J gene: TRBJ2-2; V gene: TRBV19; clone size: -; CDR3 protein: CASGLTPTAGELFF
J gene: TRBJ2-5; V gene: TRBV7-8; clone size: -; CDR3 protein: CASSLVQNRAETQYF
J gene: TRBJ2-1; V gene: TRBV6-5; clone size: -; CDR3 protein: CASSQRDSPTKEQFF
J gene: TRBJ2-7; V gene: TRBV7-6; clone size: -; CDR3 protein: CASSLDAGSYEQYF